The 11 T cell receptor beta chains below all came from one sample that was sequenced in a study of cytomegalovirus exposure and HLA in healthy donors (TCRdb year 2017). The library was produced with the immunoSEQ multiplex PCR assay. A mixture of 60 forward primers for TCR Vbeta segments and 13 reverse primers for TCR Jbeta segments was used in the multiplex PCR. The clones in this table, taken by TCRdb from immuneACCESS, are in-frame only. Not every clone is retained; where verified, under half of the shortfall comes from an unresolved V gene, and the cause of the rest is unknown. The sample table lists over 110,000 clones, 73% of them with a count of one. 1% to 1.5% of the sample is taken by the ten largest. The sample was PBMCs. These receptors all come from a woman in her thirties or forties in good health and CMV-seronegative.

This chain links TRBV9 with TRBJ1-1, with a tentative D call TRBD1 (6 bases). The germline V and J ends were trimmed by 2 bases and 1 base, with 30 bases remaining between them. The germline V gene has CDR1 SGDLS and CDR2 YYNGEE. This CDR3 is 21 amino acids long. CDR3 sequence: CASSVTQGMLKKGQENTEAFF. The CDR3 nucleotides read TGTGCCAGCAGCGTCACCCAAGGGATGTTGAAAAAGGGACAAGAGAACACTGAAGCTTTCTTT.

V and J are TRBV4-1 and TRBJ1-1; maybe TRBD1 (5 bases). The CDR3 has 15 residues. The germline V gene encodes CDR1 MGHRA and CDR2 YSYEKL. The germline V and J ends were trimmed by 4 bases and 4 bases, with 16 bases remaining between them. CDR3: CASSPKLWGGTEAFF. CDR3 sequence (DNA): TGCGCCAGCAGCCCCAAACTGTGGGGGGGCACTGAAGCTTTCTTT.

The chain couples TRBV6-6 to TRBJ2-2; maybe TRBD2 (7 bases). The CDR3 loop spans 16 amino acids. The V end was cut by 5 bases, the J end by 4 bases, with 17 bases between. Germline CDR1 reads MNHNY; CDR2 reads SVGAGI (reference sequence). This CDR3 is CASSRARGGVTGELFF. CDR3 coding DNA: TGTGCCAGCAGTCGCGCTAGGGGGGGGGTCACCGGGGAGCTGTTTTTT.

CDR3 bases: TGCGCCAGCAGCCAAGCGGGACAGGTCAGGGCTGGGAGCACTGAAGCTTTCTTT. This translates into CASSQAGQVRAGSTEAFF. V gene TRBV4-3 combines with J gene TRBJ1-1; 8 bases fit TRBD1. This CDR3 spans 18 amino acids. CDR1 and CDR2 (germline): LGHNA, YSLEER. After removal of 1 base from V and 4 bases from J, the junction contained 14 bases not matched to a gene.

The V and J genes are TRBV7-2 and TRBJ1-3; no clear D. The CDR3 length is 13 residues. V shed 2 bases and J shed 8 bases, with 10 bases lying between them. CDR1 and CDR2 (germline): SGHTA, FQGNSA. The CDR3 region has the DNA TGTGCCAGCAGCTTAAGCGGACGCCACACCATATATTTT. Encoded protein: CASSLSGRHTIYF.

V is TRBV5-6 and J is TRBJ2-3; TRBD1 matches 9 bases. The germline V gene encodes CDR1 SGHDT and CDR2 YYEEEE. J was trimmed by 5 bases and V by 3 bases; bases with no gene match: 10. The CDR3 extends over 16 amino acids. Here the CDR3 reads CASSSWTGEMGDTQYF. CDR3 nucleotide sequence: TGTGCCAGCAGCTCCTGGACAGGGGAGATGGGAGATACGCAGTATTTT. The complete variable domain, with remaining parts taken from reference TRBV5-6 and TRBJ2-3, reads DAGVTQSPTHLIKTRGQQVTLRCSPKSGHDTVSWYQQALGQGPQFIFQYYEEEERQRGNFPDRFSGHQFPNYSSELNVNALLLGDSALYLCASSSWTGEMGDTQYFGPGTRLTVL.

This clone was counted a few times. Written as DNA, the CDR3 is TGTGCCAGCCCCGGGACAGGGAGTGACGAGCAGTACTTC. Its translation: CASPGTGSDEQYF. The chain couples TRBV6-1 to TRBJ2-7; 9 bases are a match to TRBD1. The germline CDR1 and CDR2 sequences are MNHNS and SASEGT. V was pared by 8 bases and J by 5 bases, with 7 bases of the junction left unmatched. The CDR3 runs 13 residues.

The rearrangement uses TRBV4-2 and TRBJ2-5; D may be TRBD1 (6 bases). CDR1 is LGHNA, CDR2 YNFKEQ, per germline. CDR3 length: 13 amino acids. The ends were cut back, 2 bases at V and 4 bases at J, with 8 bases in the middle. CDR3 sequence (DNA): TGTGCCAGCAGCCAAACAGGGCGAGAGACCCAGTACTTC. Amino acids: CASSQTGRETQYF.

The chain recombines TRBV9 with TRBJ2-2, with 8 bases matching TRBD2. In germline, CDR1 is SGDLS, CDR2 YYNGEE. The CDR3 contains 16 residues. The V segment lost 7 bases and the J segment 2 bases; nucleotides outside the gene matches: 10. The CDR3 DNA is TGTGCCAGCTCCGATCCGGGGGGGTCTAACACCGGGGAGCTGTTTTTT. Its protein product is CASSDPGGSNTGELFF. The full variable domain, its missing parts supplied by reference TRBV9 and TRBJ2-2, is DSGVTQTPKHLITATGQRVTLRCSPRSGDLSVYWYQQSLDQGLQFLIQYYNGEERAKGNILERFSAQQFPDLHSELNLSSLELGDSALYFCASSDPGGSNTGELFFGEGSRLTVL.

Only a few counts were recorded for this clone. The genes are TRBV7-2 and TRBJ2-1; 9 positions agree with TRBD2. The CDR3 totals 15 residues. The ends lost 1 base at V and 4 bases at J; junction bases unmatched: 2. Germline V gene data show CDR1 as SGHTA and CDR2 as FQGNSA. CDR3 protein: CASSLDAGGYNEQFF. The CDR3, as DNA: TGTGCCAGCAGCTTAGATGCGGGGGGGTACAATGAGCAGTTCTTC.

V gene TRBV11-2 combines with J gene TRBJ1-2; D gene unclear. V was pared by 0 bases and J by 4 bases, with 12 bases between. Germline V CDR1 and CDR2: SGHAT, FQNNGV. The length of the CDR3 is 15 residues. Written as DNA, the CDR3 is TGTGCCAGCAGCTTAGATTGGTACAGCCCCTATGGCTACACCTTC. Amino acid sequence: CASSLDWYSPYGYTF.